The T cell receptor beta chain described here comes from a study of regulatory T cells in long-lasting Graves disease. In the study overall: Antithyroid drug intake by newly diagnosed Graves' patients had lasted under 3 months. The study's findings and limits: The study found TRBV28, TRBJ1-2 and TRBJ2-5 favored in persistent disease. Persistent patients had more shared public clonotypes (fewer than 3,000) than new patients (approximately 920).

The CDR3 covers 13 residues. Between the trimmed V and J ends, which lost 4 bases and 10 bases, there was a span of 16 bases. Germline-derived CDR1 and CDR2 are MGHRA and YSYEKL. Worth noting for this clonotype: Its target is unknown.

Sequencing libraries for TCR beta were prepared with iRepertoire HTBI primers and Arm-PCR of CDR3 regions. As processed by the authors: Across the samples, identification revealed just over 60 TRBV and 13 to 15 TRBJ segments. TCRdb reprocessed the multiplex PCR reads with MiXCR, giving one entry per CDR3 protein. The V and J calls follow TCRdb's processing rather than the paper's. This table has 300,000 to 400,000 distinct CDR3 sequences, roughly a sixth appearing once. Time point noted: newly diagnosed GD, antithyroid drugs for less than 3 months. Construction of the TCR library relied on RNA isolated from PBMCs.

Sample: peripheral blood mononuclear cells (PBMCs), taken at new diagnosis, from a patient treated with antithyroid drugs. This sequence was found in a female donor with Graves disease. V and J are TRBV4-1 and TRBJ1-1; D possibly corresponds to TRBD1 (6 bases). Written as DNA, the CDR3 is TGCGCCAGCAGCCCCACCAACAGGGATGGAGCTTTCTTT. This gives the protein CASSPTNRDGAFF.